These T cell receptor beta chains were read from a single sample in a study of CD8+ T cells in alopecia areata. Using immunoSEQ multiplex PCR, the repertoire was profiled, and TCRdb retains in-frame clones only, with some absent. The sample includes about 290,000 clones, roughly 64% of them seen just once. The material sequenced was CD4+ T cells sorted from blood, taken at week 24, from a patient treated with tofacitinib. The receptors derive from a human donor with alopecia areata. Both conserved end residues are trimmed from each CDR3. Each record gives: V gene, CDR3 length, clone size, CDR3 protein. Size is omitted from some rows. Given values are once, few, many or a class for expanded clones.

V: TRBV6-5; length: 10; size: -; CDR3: ASSYGRPPQY
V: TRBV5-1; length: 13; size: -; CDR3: ASSLVAGPQETQY
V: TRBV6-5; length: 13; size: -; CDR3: ASERGSSESYEQY
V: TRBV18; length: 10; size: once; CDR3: ASSPLGDEQY
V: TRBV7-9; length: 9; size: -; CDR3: ASSRSYEQY
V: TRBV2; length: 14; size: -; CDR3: ASRGGQGARGEKLF
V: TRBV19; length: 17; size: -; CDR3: ASSIGYLRDRGRTDTQY
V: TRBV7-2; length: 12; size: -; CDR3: ASSLKAGGSPLH
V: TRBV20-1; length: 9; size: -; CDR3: SARGSGDYT
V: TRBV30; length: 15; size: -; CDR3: ASYYGTGGIRLTGYT
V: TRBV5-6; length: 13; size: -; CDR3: ASSLNRRRRDEQY
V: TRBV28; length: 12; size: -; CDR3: ASSLGRASDTQY
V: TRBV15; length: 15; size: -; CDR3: ATSRLGAGVRGDTQY
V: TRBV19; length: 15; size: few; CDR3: ASSIDHRDRAYNEQF
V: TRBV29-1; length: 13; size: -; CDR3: SVGGRRGRMEGYT
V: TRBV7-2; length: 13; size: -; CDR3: ASSSGLAGLETQY
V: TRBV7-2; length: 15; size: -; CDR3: ASSSPTSGGFADTQY
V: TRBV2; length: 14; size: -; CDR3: ASSEAGTGIGQPQH
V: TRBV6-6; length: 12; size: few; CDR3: ASSYSGASEKLF
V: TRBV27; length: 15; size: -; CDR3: ASSPPPLSGGRTEAF
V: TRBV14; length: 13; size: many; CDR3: ASSHLGTTYNEQF
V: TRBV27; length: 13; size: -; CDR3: ASSMTGSGANVLT
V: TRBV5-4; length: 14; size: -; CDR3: ASSFYDRRPLYGYT
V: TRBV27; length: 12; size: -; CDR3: ASSPGRLSYEQY
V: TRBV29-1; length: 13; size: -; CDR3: SVAVLAGGFNEQF
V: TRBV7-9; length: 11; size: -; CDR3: ASRADRYNEQF
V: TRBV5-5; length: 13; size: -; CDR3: ASSLVGSKASGYT
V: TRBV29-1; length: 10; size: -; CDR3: SVGDNAYEQY
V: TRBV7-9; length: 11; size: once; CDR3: ASSLIGHETQY
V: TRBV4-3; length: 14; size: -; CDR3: ASSQIQGAPPGEQY
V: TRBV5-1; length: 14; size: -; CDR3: ASSSRGQLYTGELF
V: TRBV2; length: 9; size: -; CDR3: ATLSSYEQY
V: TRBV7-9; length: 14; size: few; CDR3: ASRPDRASGANVLT
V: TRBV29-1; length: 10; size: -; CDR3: SPTQGRETQY
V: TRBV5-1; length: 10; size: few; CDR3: ASSLEADTQY
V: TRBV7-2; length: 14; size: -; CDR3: ASSLYGGPSSYEQY
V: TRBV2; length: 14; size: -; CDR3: ASRGPRNRSYNEQF
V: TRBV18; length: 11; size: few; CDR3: ASLDSGNEKLF
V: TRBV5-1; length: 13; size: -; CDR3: ASSLEGQTYNEQF
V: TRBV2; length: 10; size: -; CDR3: AGREDHSPLH
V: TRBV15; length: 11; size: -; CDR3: ATSMRLGNEQF
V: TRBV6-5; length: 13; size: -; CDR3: ASSYSGTGRNEQF
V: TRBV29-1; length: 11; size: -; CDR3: SVEEGGDEKLF
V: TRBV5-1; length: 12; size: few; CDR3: ASSRWGPGDTQY
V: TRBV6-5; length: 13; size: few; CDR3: ASSYLTGGGETQY
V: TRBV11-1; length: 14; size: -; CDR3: ASSPRGRENTGELF
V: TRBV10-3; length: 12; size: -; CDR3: AISEGGTDSPLH